This paragraph reports one T cell receptor (beta chain). Its matching antigen is unknown. Other DNA sequences in this sample translate to the same CDR3. Each donor was a Caucasian adult residing in Nashville, Tennessee. This table comes from immunoSEQ multiplex PCR, and its TCRdb copy is limited to in-frame clones, with some not included. The table records 500,000 to 650,000 clones, just over 75% of them present only once. These data belong to a study of shared clonotypes between healthy human individuals. Study at large: Donor ages ranged 18 to 49 years: a couple of women, a few men. General study findings and limits: What limited the represented genetic and exposure-history diversity was the small number of donors.

Germline CDR1 and CDR2: SNHLY and FYNNEI. Trimming took off 4 bases at V and 3 bases at J, with 13 bases between the two ends. The CDR3 length is 14 residues. The source is a woman in her thirties or forties in good health. Some clones in this sample may be carry-over from other donors' samples. J is TRBJ2-7 and V is TRBV2; D might be TRBD1 or TRBD2, each matching 7 bases. The specimen was PBMCs. In DNA form, the CDR3 reads TGTGCCAGCAGTGCCGGCAGGGGGGGCTACGAGCAGTACTTC. This encodes CASSAGRGGYEQYF.